This T cell receptor beta chain originates from a study of T cell responses to AZD1222 COVID-19 vaccine. The CDR3 totals 12 residues. Germline assignment: CDR1 MDHEN and CDR2 SYDVKM. V lost 6 bases, J lost 0 bases, and 3 bases lay in between. Assay: immunoSEQ multiplex PCR; the TCRdb copy retains only in-frame clones and omits some. This sample carries over 100,000 clones, roughly 90% of them seen once, and the ten largest clones take 5% to 5.5%. Study outcomes and limitations: The study found vaccine-associated CD4 TCRs spanning spike, dominant at 160-218 and 743-854. There were mostly white British donors and more females than males, and clonal diversity was possibly underestimated.

Note on this clone: The antigen is not known.

This rearrangement joins TRBV28 to TRBJ2-1; no definite D call. The sequence was collected from an adult in good health. This specimen was peripheral blood, taken on day 0 of AZD1222 vaccination. Here the CDR3 DNA reads TGTGCCAGCAGGAGCTCCTACAATGAGCAGTTCTTC. This encodes CASRSSYNEQFF.